Here is one T cell receptor beta chain with its context. This specimen belongs to a study of blood T cell repertoires in COVID-19. Libraries were prepared by immunoSEQ multiplex PCR; TCRdb keeps only in-frame clonotypes and omits some of them. The sample comprises 200,000 to 250,000 clones, approximately 86% of which are singletons, and 3% to 4% rests with the top ten. The cohort comprised adults aged 18 to 89 years residing in approximately 22 US areas. The CDR3 consists of 14 residues. The trim removed 7 bases at V and 3 bases at J, leaving 4 bases unmatched. Germline CDR1 MDHEN, CDR2 SYDVKM. The sequenced material came from PBMCs or T cells enriched from blood (not recorded which). This sequence joins TRBV28 and TRBJ2-7; 12 nucleotides align to TRBD2. The TCR originated in a woman between 40 and 55 years old with acute COVID-19. In DNA, the CDR3 is TGTGCCAGCACGACGGGACTAGCGGGCTACGAGCAGTACTTC. It translates to CASTTGLAGYEQYF.